The present TCR beta chain was sequenced within a study of post-analysis software for immune sequencing data. Study at large: The disease courses covered relapsing-remitting, secondary progressive and progressive-relapsing multiple sclerosis. Study findings and constraints: Normalized Chao1 diversity in multiple sclerosis patients fell significantly below that of controls. Higher frequency in patients than in controls was seen for roughly five TRBV segments, with TRBV5-6, TRBV5-1 and TRBV20-1 among them. Co-batched samples clustered tightly together by F measure.

Researchers reported that TCR beta cDNA libraries carried unique molecular identifiers. TCRdb itself ran the PCR reads through MiXCR, one entry per CDR3 protein. The sample gives around 440,000 distinct CDR3 sequences, around 40% of which show up once; about 12% is in the top ten. Notes on this clonotype: Its specificity is unknown.

The V gene's germline CDR1 is MDHEN and CDR2 SYDVKM. The CDR3 covers 15 residues. J lost 6 bases, V lost 6 bases, and 9 bases had no gene match. The receptor's source is a girl under 18 with multiple sclerosis. The sequencing input was blood. V usage is TRBV28 and J usage is TRBJ2-3, with 10 nucleotides matching TRBD2. The CDR3 region is CASRSGLANKDTQYF. In DNA, the CDR3 is TGTGCCAGCAGGTCGGGACTAGCGAATAAGGATACGCAGTATTTT.